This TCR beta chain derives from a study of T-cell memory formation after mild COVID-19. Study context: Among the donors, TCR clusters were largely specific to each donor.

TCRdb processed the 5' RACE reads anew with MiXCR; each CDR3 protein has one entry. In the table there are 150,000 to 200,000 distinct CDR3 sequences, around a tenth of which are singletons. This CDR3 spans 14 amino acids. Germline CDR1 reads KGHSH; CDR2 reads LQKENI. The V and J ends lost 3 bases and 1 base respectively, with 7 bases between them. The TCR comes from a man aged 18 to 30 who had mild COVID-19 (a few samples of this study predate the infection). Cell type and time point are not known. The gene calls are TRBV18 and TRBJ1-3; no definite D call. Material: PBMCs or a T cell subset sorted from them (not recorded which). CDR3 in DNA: TGTGCCAGCTCACCGCAGCAGTCTGGAAACACCATATATTTT. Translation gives CASSPQQSGNTIYF.